Each of the 29 T cell receptor beta chains below was sequenced from the same sample in a study of breast tumors, draining lymph nodes, adjacent tissues. From the multiplex PCR reads, TCRdb called clonotypes with MiXCR, one entry per CDR3 protein. Among about 24,000 distinct CDR3 sequences listed, approximately 63% were seen once. Sequenced material: tumor-adjacent breast tissue. The receptors were sampled from a female donor with breast cancer. Some clones in this sample may be carry-over from other donors' samples.

The chain joins TRBV7-9 to TRBJ1-2; no firm D call. CDR1 and CDR2 from the germline V gene are SEHNR and FQNEAQ (reference sequence). The CDR3 is made up of 15 amino acids. Trimming cost V 2 bases and J 2 bases, with 12 bases left between them. CDR3: CASSLPGEENYGYTF. For the CDR3, the DNA is TGTGCCAGCAGCTTACCCGGGGAGGAAAACTATGGCTACACCTTC.

This clonotype is labeled as medium-sized (0.01 to 0.1%). The chain joins TRBV6-6 to TRBJ2-7; 8 bases match TRBD1. J was trimmed by 2 bases and V by 6 bases; bases with no gene match: 6. The CDR3 loop spans 14 amino acids. CDR1 is MNHNY and CDR2 is SVGAGI in the germline V gene (reference sequence). Here the CDR3 DNA reads TGTGCCAGCAGCCTACAGGGGGTCGCCTACGAGCAGTACTTC. Translation gives CASSLQGVAYEQYF.

CDR3 loop: CASSVGGEASGRRDNEQFF. CDR3 nucleotide sequence: TGTGCCAGCAGCGTAGGGGGGGAGGCTAGCGGGAGAAGGGACAATGAGCAGTTCTTC. The J gene is TRBJ2-1, the V gene TRBV9, with TRBD2 matching over 10 bases. Germline CDR1 is SGDLS and CDR2 is YYNGEE. CDR3 length: 19 residues. J gave up 5 bases and V 0 bases, and 14 bases lay outside the gene matches.

The J gene is TRBJ2-1, the V gene TRBV5-1; 8 bases align to TRBD2. The CDR3 is 15 amino acids. Germline V gene data show CDR1 as SGHRS and CDR2 as YFSETQ. Trimming cost V 4 bases and J 0 bases; bases outside gene matches: 3. The chain's CDR3 is CASSLLAVSYNEQFF. The DNA of the CDR3 is TGCGCCAGCAGCCTACTAGCGGTCTCCTACAATGAGCAGTTCTTC.

This clonotype was recorded once. The chain joins TRBV29-1 to TRBJ2-1; D uncertain. Trimming took 4 bases from V and 12 from J, leaving 10 bases between them. From germline, CDR1 is SQVTM and CDR2 ANQGSEA. CDR3 size: 10 residues. CDR3 bases: TGCAGCGTTGTTTCCAGTGCGCAGTTCTTC. This gives the protein CSVVSSAQFF.

V is TRBV4-2 and J is TRBJ2-7, with 7 positions matching TRBD1. Germline V gene data show CDR1 as LGHNA and CDR2 as YNFKEQ. The J segment lost 2 bases and the V segment lost 2 bases, leaving 6 bases of the junction unmatched. The CDR3 length is 15 residues. The DNA for the CDR3 is TGTGCCAGCAGCCAATGGAAGGGACAGCCCTACGAGCAGTACTTC. Encoded protein: CASSQWKGQPYEQYF.

CDR3: CASSLPPMAGYQETQYF. CDR3 in DNA: TGTGCCAGCAGCCTCCCCCCTATGGCGGGGTACCAAGAGACCCAGTACTTC. The chain recombines TRBV7-2 with TRBJ2-5, with TRBD2 as a possible D gene (6 bases). The CDR3 covers 17 residues. Between the trimmed V and J ends, which lost 5 bases and 0 bases, there was a span of 19 bases. Germline loops: CDR1 SGHTA, CDR2 FQGNSA.

Note on this clonotype: At one of its ends the junction is not consistent with the germline gene, which may arise from a read error. V and J are TRBV20-1 and TRBJ1-5; TRBD1 might be the D (6 bases). The CDR3 covers 13 residues. Germline CDR1 and CDR2: DFQATT and SNEGSKA (reference sequence). The CDR3 bases are TGCGGTGCTAGAGGAGGGGGGGATCGGCCCCAGCATTTT. Its translation: CGARGGGDRPQHF.

Only a few counts were recorded for this clonotype. The chain carries TRBV6-4 and TRBJ2-1; no clear D gene. V lost 3 bases and J 6 bases, leaving 15 bases between the germline ends. The CDR3 has 15 amino acids. Germline V gene sequence: CDR1 MRHNA, CDR2 SNTAGT. CDR3 loop: CASSEGRSGSNEQFF. The CDR3 nucleotides are TGTGCCAGCAGTGAAGGGCGCTCCGGCTCCAATGAGCAGTTCTTC.

The CDR3: CSASGRDEQYF. CDR3 nucleotide sequence: TGCAGTGCTTCCGGCCGCGACGAGCAGTACTTC. J is TRBJ2-7 and V is TRBV20-1; D remains unclear. This CDR3 is built from 11 residues. Trimming took 5 bases from V and 5 from J, leaving 10 bases between them. Germline V lookup: CDR1 DFQATT, CDR2 SNEGSKA (reference sequence).

V and J are TRBV2 and TRBJ2-1; unclear D gene. Germline V gene sequence: CDR1 SNHLY, CDR2 FYNNEI. The CDR3 consists of 14 residues. V was shortened by 7 bases and J by 8 bases, with 18 bases between the two germline ends. CDR3 protein: CASKVSYPVDEQFF. The CDR3 DNA reads as TGTGCCAGCAAGGTGTCCTATCCGGTCGATGAGCAGTTCTTC.

The chain is built from TRBV11-2 and TRBJ1-2, with D uncertain. This CDR3 comprises 14 residues. Per germline, CDR1 SGHAT and CDR2 FQNNGV. V lost 5 bases and J lost 0, with 10 bases in between. In nucleotides, the CDR3 is TGTGCCAGCAGCCCCTCAGGAGCTAACTATGGCTACACCTTC. Translation gives CASSPSGANYGYTF.

The rearrangement uses TRBV6-5 and TRBJ2-7; TRBD1 might be the D (6 bases). This CDR3 has 14 residues. The V end lost 5 bases, the J end lost 2 bases, and 13 bases lay between the germline ends. CDR1 MNHEY and CDR2 SVGAGI come from the germline V gene. The CDR3 DNA is TGTGCCAGCAGTACTGGGGACACCGCCTACGAGCAGTACTTC. It yields the protein CASSTGDTAYEQYF.

This rearrangement joins TRBV20-1 to TRBJ2-7; 8 positions agree with TRBD2. In germline, CDR1 is DFQATT, CDR2 SNEGSKA (reference sequence). CDR3 length equals 17 residues. With 0 bases clipped from V and 2 bases from J, the junction kept 12 bases outside the gene matches. CDR3 region: CSARDSRSGSGTYEQYF. The CDR3 DNA sequence: TGCAGTGCTAGAGATTCGCGAAGCGGGAGTGGGACCTACGAGCAGTACTTC.

This clonotype was seen a single time. The chain has TRBV2 and TRBJ2-7; TRBD2 matches at 13 bases. The CDR3 loop spans 15 amino acids. Germline lookup yields CDR1 SNHLY and CDR2 FYNNEI. Losses at the gene ends were 3 bases for V and 5 bases for J; bases not matched to a gene: 4. The CDR3 loop reads CASSDSGLAGDEQYF. Written as DNA, the CDR3 is TGTGCCAGCAGTGACAGTGGACTAGCGGGAGACGAGCAGTACTTC.

V gene TRBV12-3 or TRBV12-4 combines with J gene TRBJ2-1; D is uncertain. V lost 7 bases to trimming and J lost 3 bases, with 10 bases between them. This CDR3 has 13 residues. CDR3 protein: CASTQSNYNEQFF. The CDR3 nucleotides read TGTGCCAGCACCCAAAGCAACTACAATGAGCAGTTCTTC.

J is TRBJ2-2 and V is TRBV19; possible D gene TRBD1, 6 bases. This CDR3 has 14 amino acids. CDR1 is LNHDA, CDR2 SQIVND, per germline (reference sequence). V was clipped by 4 bases and J by 1 base, with 7 bases between them. This CDR3 reads CASSRGQNTGELFF. As DNA, the CDR3 is TGTGCCAGTAGTAGGGGACAGAACACCGGGGAGCTGTTTTTT.

The chain links TRBV6-6 to TRBJ2-1, with a tentative D call TRBD2 (5 bases). CDR3 size: 15 residues. Germline assignment: CDR1 MNHNY and CDR2 SVGAGI (reference sequence). V lost 8 bases to trimming and J lost 2 bases, with 16 bases between them. Here the CDR3 reads CASGRGGPTYNEQFF. CDR3 DNA sequence: TGTGCCAGCGGGCGAGGCGGGCCCACCTACAATGAGCAGTTCTTC.

The rearrangement uses TRBV20-1 and TRBJ2-1; D remains unclear. The CDR3 is 12 amino acids. V dropped 6 bases and J dropped 6 bases, with 12 bases sitting between them. Germline-derived CDR1 and CDR2 are DFQATT and SNEGSKA (reference sequence). CDR3 coding DNA: TGCAGTGCAAAGGGCCCGACCAATGAGCAGTTCTTC. This translates into CSAKGPTNEQFF.

The rearrangement links TRBV20-1 to TRBJ1-1; weak D call: TRBD1 (5 bases). The CDR3 contains 13 residues. The V end was cut by 3 bases, the J end by 3 bases, with 11 bases between. CDR1 DFQATT and CDR2 SNEGSKA come from the germline V gene (reference sequence). The CDR3 spells CSASAQADTEAFF. The CDR3 DNA reads as TGCAGTGCTAGCGCACAGGCGGACACTGAAGCTTTCTTT.

In its sample, this clonotype ranks as medium-sized. The gene calls are TRBV2 and TRBJ2-5; D unclear. The CDR3 consists of 12 residues. Trimming stripped 1 base from V and 5 bases from J, with 5 bases between. Germline V gives CDR1 SNHLY, CDR2 FYNNEI. The CDR3 is CASSEGVETQYF. In DNA form, the CDR3 reads TGTGCCAGCAGTGAAGGTGTGGAGACCCAGTACTTC.

In this sample, this clonotype turned up once. The V and J genes are TRBV20-1 and TRBJ2-7, with 10 bases identical to TRBD2. CDR3 length: 16 amino acids. Per germline, CDR1 DFQATT and CDR2 SNEGSKA (reference sequence). The ends lost 1 base at V and 1 base at J; junction bases unmatched: 7. The CDR3 sequence is CSARGELAGSSYEQYF. The CDR3 nucleotides read TGCAGTGCTAGAGGGGAACTAGCGGGAAGTTCCTACGAGCAGTACTTC.

This chain connects TRBV7-9 to TRBJ2-1, with TRBD2 as a possible D gene (6 bases). The germline gives CDR1 SEHNR, CDR2 FQNEAQ (reference sequence). V lost 6 bases and J 5 bases, leaving 11 bases between the germline ends. This CDR3 contains 13 residues. The CDR3 loop is CASSRRENNEQFF. DNA of the CDR3: TGTGCCAGCAGTCGTCGGGAGAACAATGAGCAGTTCTTC.

This clonotype was seen only a few times. This chain joins TRBV27 and TRBJ2-1; TRBD1 aligns across 8 bases. Germline-derived CDR1 and CDR2 are MNHEY and SMNVEV (reference sequence). The ends lost 7 bases at V and 0 bases at J; junction bases unmatched: 20. CDR3 size: 20 residues. As DNA, the CDR3 is TGTGCCAGCAACCCCCAAAGGCAGGGGGCGATGGTAAGCTCCTACAATGAGCAGTTCTTC. This gives the protein CASNPQRQGAMVSSYNEQFF.

CDR3: CASSYSIGSQQYF. The CDR3 DNA sequence: TGTGCCAGCAGTTACTCGATCGGGTCCCAGCAGTACTTC. The chain employs TRBV6-5 and TRBJ2-7, with no clear D. Germline CDR1 reads MNHEY; CDR2 reads SVGAGI. The CDR3 contains 13 residues. The ends were cut back, 0 bases at V and 8 bases at J, with 11 bases in the middle.

The CDR3 reads CASSRDRGPNSPLHF. CDR3 in DNA: TGTGCCAGCAGTCGAGACAGGGGGCCTAATTCACCCCTCCACTTT. J is TRBJ1-6 and V is TRBV7-9; 10 bases map to TRBD1. CDR1 and CDR2 from the germline V gene are SEHNR and FQNEAQ (reference sequence). Germline trimming cut 6 bases from V and 6 bases from J; bases unmatched to any gene: 5. The length of the CDR3 is 15 residues. Using reference TRBV7-9 and TRBJ1-6 for the parts outside the CDR3, the full variable domain is DTGVSQNPRHKITKRGQNVTFRCDPISEHNRLYWYRQTLGQGPEFLTYFQNEAQLEKSRLLSDRFSAERPKGSFSTLEIQRTEQGDSAMYLCASSRDRGPNSPLHFGNGTRLTVT.

This chain connects TRBV7-8 to TRBJ2-7; 9 nucleotides align to TRBD2. This CDR3 is built from 16 residues. V was pared by 6 bases and J by 4 bases, with 13 bases of the junction left unmatched. Germline-derived CDR1 and CDR2 are SGHVS and FQNEAQ. The CDR3 spells CASSQGVAGVWYEQYF. CDR3 DNA sequence: TGTGCCAGCAGTCAAGGAGTAGCGGGAGTTTGGTACGAGCAGTACTTC.

This clonotype is deemed medium-sized. V and J are TRBV20-1 and TRBJ2-7, with a tentative D call TRBD1 (6 bases). V lost 3 bases and J 3 bases, leaving 9 bases between the germline ends. The CDR3 has 12 amino acids. Germline V gene data show CDR1 as DFQATT and CDR2 as SNEGSKA (reference sequence). CDR3 in amino acids: CSASEGGYEQYF. The CDR3 coding sequence is TGCAGTGCTAGTGAAGGGGGCTACGAGCAGTACTTC.

This clonotype was counted once. V usage is TRBV20-1 and J usage is TRBJ2-7; no reliable D call. V shed 4 bases and J shed 4 bases, with 17 bases lying between them. Germline assignment: CDR1 DFQATT and CDR2 SNEGSKA (reference sequence). The CDR3 has 14 amino acids. The CDR3 nucleotides are TGCAGTGCTACCCGAAGGAAGGGCCTTTACGAGCAGTACTTC. It specifies CSATRRKGLYEQYF.